The sample holds a few counts of the clone carrying this T cell receptor (beta chain). Its antigen remains unidentified. The data originate from a study of beta chain features in type 1 diabetes. General observations from the study: For patients and controls alike, PCR might favor shorter templates to the same degree. A moderate, significant TCRB CDR3 shortening appeared in type 1 diabetes across four CD4+ subsets. There were fewer insertions and more deletions at the VDJ junctions of type 1 diabetes patients.

J lost 4 bases, V lost 2 bases, and 10 bases had no gene match. Germline CDR1 is SEHNR and CDR2 is FQNEAQ (reference sequence). This CDR3 is 17 amino acids long. Since all of the isolated RNA was reverse transcribed, expressed TCRB transcripts were what got sequenced. Profiling relied on immunoSEQ multiplex PCR, and the TCRdb table lists in-frame clones only, not all of them. The sample consists of over 700,000 clones, 15% to 20% of them appearing once. Sorting with CD45RO/CCR7/CD25/CD127/CD95/CD27 yielded naive, central memory, regulatory and stem-like memory CD4+ cells. Sample: naive CD4+ T cells from blood. The clonotype originates from a woman between 18 and 29 years old in good health. The J gene is TRBJ2-5, the V gene TRBV7-9, with 10 bases that match TRBD2. The CDR3 DNA is TGTGCCAGCAGCTTAACTCGGGCTAGCGGGAGTGGAGAGACCCAGTACTTC. Its translation is CASSLTRASGSGETQYF.